The entry below describes one T cell receptor (beta chain). Its antigen is as yet unknown. Primers: 60 V beta forward and 13 J beta reverse. TCRdb's copy holds only in-frame clones and misses some; the assay was immunoSEQ multiplex PCR. The data contain 85,000 to 110,000 clones, approximately 80% of them singletons. Germline V gene data show CDR1 as SGHVS and CDR2 as FNYEAQ. This CDR3 has 13 residues. Between the trimmed V and J ends, which lost 5 bases and 7 bases, there was a span of 15 bases. The sample comes from a study of glioma-infiltrating T cells after dendritic cell vaccination. About the research overall: Dendritic cell vaccination trial patients had either newly diagnosed or recurrent glioblastoma. Study-wide findings and caveats: No direct clonality-survival link was found; a diverse polyclonal response may matter.

The sequence was collected from a human donor with glioblastoma. V is TRBV7-6 and J is TRBJ2-7; D perhaps matches TRBD2 (6 bases). The source material was blood, sampled before dendritic cell vaccination. In nucleotides, the CDR3 is TGTGCCAGCAGCGACATAGGGGAGGAAGAGCAGTACTTC. Translation gives CASSDIGEEEQYF. Full variable domain (outside the CDR3, taken from reference TRBV7-6 and TRBJ2-7): GAGVSQSPRYKVTKRGQDVALRCDPISGHVSLYWYRQALGQGPEFLTYFNYEAQQDKSGLPNDRFSAERPEGSISTLTIQRTEQRDSAMYRCASSDIGEEEQYFGPGTRLTVT.